This T cell receptor (beta chain) was captured in a study of T-cell reconstitution after alpha-beta-depleted transplantation in children. Points from the study as a whole: Expanded graft clones, several hundred of them, were reportedly the source of alpha-beta T cells about two months after transplant. At day 60, the high TCRbeta diversity found in some patients originated from recipient T cells and thymic progenitors that had survived. After one year, T-cell counts and TCRbeta diversity mostly came from new T cells.

This clonotype has a handful of counts. The antigen remains undetermined. Construction of the TCRbeta library involved unique molecular identifiers. One entry per CDR3 protein results from TCRdb running MiXCR on the PCR reads. This sample yields some 830,000 distinct CDR3 sequences, of which less than 20% are seen a single time; under 6% belongs to the top ten. Germline trimming cut 6 bases from V and 11 bases from J; bases unmatched to any gene: 10. The CDR3 consists of 14 residues. From germline, CDR1 is MNHNS and CDR2 SASEGT. The receptor's source is a male patient younger than 18 who had a stem cell transplant for acute lymphoblastic leukemia, so the T cells may come from the graft donor. Here the sequenced sample was PBMCs, mostly from graft donor cells, taken 360 days after TCRalphabeta/CD19-depleted stem cell transplant. This sequence joins TRBV6-1 and TRBJ1-6; TRBD1 matches 7 bases. The CDR3 sequence is CASSRTGSRPPLHF. In nucleotides, the CDR3 is TGTGCCAGCAGCCGGACAGGTAGTCGGCCACCCCTCCACTTT.